One sample yielded the 28 T cell receptor beta chains listed below, sequenced in a study of blood T cell repertoires in COVID-19. This table comes from immunoSEQ multiplex PCR, and its TCRdb copy is limited to in-frame clones, with some not included. The table shows 250,000 or so clones, with around 90% occurring only once. The sequenced material came from peripheral blood. Every receptor here comes from an older man with acute or convalescent COVID-19.

V is TRBV7-2 and J is TRBJ1-3; D perhaps matches TRBD1 (6 bases). V was cut by 3 bases and J by 0 bases, with 12 bases left in between. CDR3 size: 16 residues. Germline V gene sequence: CDR1 SGHTA, CDR2 FQGNSA. CDR3 sequence reads: CASSLYQGGSGNTIYF. The CDR3 DNA sequence: TGTGCCAGCAGCTTGTATCAAGGGGGCTCTGGAAACACCATATATTTT.

This clone was counted once. This rearrangement joins TRBV12-3 or TRBV12-4 to TRBJ1-3; D unresolved. This CDR3 has 12 amino acids. V was clipped by 5 bases and J by 7 bases, with 9 bases between them. The CDR3 region is CASSPWENTIYF. CDR3 DNA sequence: TGTGCCAGCAGTCCCTGGGAGAACACCATATATTTT.

J is TRBJ1-6 and V is TRBV15; no definite D call. The CDR3 spans 18 residues. Per the germline V gene, CDR1 is LNHNV and CDR2 is YYDKDF (reference sequence). Trimming took off 0 bases at V and 7 bases at J, with 19 bases between the two ends. The CDR3 region has the DNA TGTGCCACCAGCAGAGATCGCGGGCAGGTTGTAAGGAATTCACCCCTCCACTTT. Protein product: CATSRDRGQVVRNSPLHF.

This clone was counted a few times. This rearrangement joins TRBV6-1 to TRBJ1-1; D perhaps matches TRBD1 (5 bases). The CDR3 runs to 14 residues. Trimming took off 2 bases at V and 4 bases at J, with 11 bases between the two ends. Germline CDR1 is MNHNS and CDR2 is SASEGT. CDR3 residues: CASSEQDTGTEAFF. CDR3 in DNA: TGTGCCAGCAGTGAACAGGACACGGGCACTGAAGCTTTCTTT.

The chain recombines TRBV7-9 with TRBJ1-4; D is undetermined. This CDR3 spans 16 amino acids. Germline V gene data show CDR1 as SEHNR and CDR2 as FQNEAQ (reference sequence). V was trimmed by 3 bases and J by 1 base, leaving 12 bases between them. The CDR3 loop is CASSFGVSETNEKLFF. DNA of the CDR3: TGTGCCAGCAGCTTCGGGGTTAGCGAAACTAATGAAAAACTGTTTTTT.

The V call is TRBV5-1, the J call TRBJ2-7; D call uncertain. The CDR3 loop spans 13 amino acids. CDR1 and CDR2 (germline): SGHRS, YFSETQ. Trimming cost V 2 bases and J 4 bases, with 10 bases left between them. CDR3 protein: CASSFSEPYEQYF. In DNA, the CDR3 is TGCGCCAGCAGCTTTTCGGAGCCATACGAGCAGTACTTC.

This chain links TRBV3-1 (or the pseudogene TRBV3-2) with TRBJ2-3; 8 nucleotides agree with TRBD1. The V gene end was trimmed by 4 bases and the J gene end by 5 bases; junction bases not matched to a gene: 14. The CDR3 totals 17 residues. CDR1 is LGHDT and CDR2 is YNNKEL in the germline V gene (reference sequence). DNA of the CDR3: TGTGCCAGCAGCCCTCGACAGGGGTCAAGGGAAGGAGATACGCAGTATTTT. This sequence encodes CASSPRQGSREGDTQYF.

The chain combines TRBV2 with TRBJ2-3; 8 nucleotides match TRBD1. Trimming took 4 bases from V and 5 from J; bases not matched to a gene: 8. CDR1 and CDR2 from the germline V gene are SNHLY and FYNNEI. The CDR3 loop spans 15 amino acids. CDR3 amino acids: CASSAQDRAGDTQYF. The CDR3 nucleotides read TGTGCCAGCAGTGCCCAGGACAGGGCAGGAGATACGCAGTATTTT. Filled out from reference TRBV2 and TRBJ2-3, the complete variable domain reads EPEVTQTPSHQVTQMGQEVILRCVPISNHLYFYWYRQILGQKVEFLVSFYNNEISEKSEIFDDQFSVERPDGSNFTLKIRSTKLEDSAMYFCASSAQDRAGDTQYFGPGTRLTVL.

The sample holds one count of this clone. The rearrangement links TRBV28 to TRBJ2-1, with 10 bases fitting TRBD2. The CDR3 has 15 amino acids. The ends lost 4 bases at V and 8 bases at J; junction bases unmatched: 8. Germline CDR1 reads MDHEN; CDR2 reads SYDVKM. CDR3 sequence: CASSSQASGGYEQFF. In DNA, the CDR3 is TGTGCCAGCAGTTCTCAGGCTAGCGGGGGCTATGAGCAGTTCTTC. Full variable domain (missing parts from reference TRBV28 and TRBJ2-1): DVKVTQSSRYLVKRTGEKVFLECVQDMDHENMFWYRQDPGLGLRLIYFSYDVKMKEKGDIPEGYSVSREKKERFSLILESASTNQTSMYLCASSSQASGGYEQFFGPGTRLTVL.

The rearrangement joins TRBV25-1 to TRBJ2-7; 7 bases match TRBD1. The V gene end was trimmed by 4 bases and the J gene end by 3 bases; junction bases not matched to a gene: 3. CDR3 length: 13 amino acids. Germline loops: CDR1 MGHDK, CDR2 SYGVNS. CDR3 amino acids: CASSGPGGYEQYF. CDR3 DNA sequence: TGTGCCAGCAGTGGCCCAGGGGGCTACGAGCAGTACTTC.

This chain uses TRBV5-4 with TRBJ1-2, with 8 positions matching TRBD1. V gave up 4 bases and J gave up 4 bases; unmatched junction bases: 12. The V gene's germline CDR1 is SGHNT and CDR2 YYREEE (reference sequence). The CDR3 has 16 amino acids. DNA of the CDR3: TGTGCCAGCAGCCAGAGACAGGGGAGGAGTGGCTATGGCTACACCTTC. Its protein is CASSQRQGRSGYGYTF.

This chain uses TRBV3-1 (or the pseudogene TRBV3-2) with TRBJ2-1; 10 positions match TRBD1. Per the germline V gene, CDR1 is LGHDT and CDR2 is YNNKEL (reference sequence). V gave up 4 bases and J gave up 6 bases; unmatched junction bases: 12. This CDR3 region has 17 residues. The CDR3 spells CASSPSLSGTGVNEQFF. The CDR3 nucleotides are TGTGCCAGCAGCCCCTCCCTTTCCGGGACAGGGGTCAATGAGCAGTTCTTC.

The genes are TRBV29-1 and TRBJ1-6, with 10 bases aligning to TRBD1. CDR3 length: 13 residues. Germline loops: CDR1 SQVTM, CDR2 ANQGSEA. V shed 6 bases and J 11 bases; nucleotides not matched to a gene: 7. CDR3 DNA sequence: TGCAGCGTCGGGACAGGGGTTGGTACACCCCTCCACTTT. Amino acid sequence: CSVGTGVGTPLHF.

A note on this clone: Other DNA sequences in this sample translate to the same CDR3. The chain recombines TRBV7-2 with TRBJ1-5; TRBD1 aligns across 7 bases. CDR3 size: 14 residues. V trimming: 4 bases; J trimming: 7 bases; junction bases outside the gene matches: 7. Per the germline V gene, CDR1 is SGHTA and CDR2 is FQGNSA. The CDR3 spells CASSSRQGEQPQHF. The CDR3, as DNA: TGTGCCAGCAGCTCGAGACAGGGTGAACAGCCCCAGCATTTT.

The rearrangement links TRBV29-1 to TRBJ1-2; 7 positions agree with TRBD1. From germline, CDR1 is SQVTM and CDR2 ANQGSEA. This CDR3 spans 13 amino acids. The J segment lost 5 bases and the V segment lost 6 bases, leaving 9 bases of the junction unmatched. CDR3 in DNA: TGCAGCGTGGCCGGGGACAGTCCGTATGGCTACACCTTC. This sequence encodes CSVAGDSPYGYTF.

The V and J genes are TRBV4-3 and TRBJ2-1; the D is unclear. The germline V gene has CDR1 LGHNA and CDR2 YSLEER. With 1 base removed from V and 9 bases from J, the gap between germline ends came to 7 bases. This CDR3 contains 12 residues. The CDR3 DNA reads as TGCGCCAGCAGCCAAGGGAGAAGTGAGCAGTTCTTC. As protein: CASSQGRSEQFF.

Notes on this clone: The sample carries other DNA sequences with the same CDR3. The gene calls are TRBV5-1 and TRBJ1-1, with a tentative D call TRBD1 (6 bases). V dropped 0 bases and J dropped 3 bases, with 6 bases sitting between them. The CDR3 spans 13 residues. CDR1 and CDR2 (germline): SGHRS, YFSETQ. This CDR3 is CASSLAGDTEAFF. The CDR3 nucleotides are TGCGCCAGCAGCTTGGCAGGGGACACTGAAGCTTTCTTT.

This clone has ten or more counts. This sample also contains other DNA sequences that code for the same CDR3. Here the CDR3 reads CASSYTGQGAEAFF. CDR3 DNA: TGTGCCAGCAGTTATACGGGACAGGGGGCTGAAGCTTTCTTT. This chain joins TRBV6-2 or TRBV6-3 and TRBJ1-1; 11 bases line up with TRBD1. Germline CDR1 is MNHEY and CDR2 is SVGEGT. This CDR3 spans 14 amino acids. V shed 3 bases and J 6 bases; nucleotides not matched to a gene: 3.

This clone came up once. The rearrangement uses TRBV5-1 and TRBJ2-5; a possible D gene is TRBD1 (6 bases). From germline, CDR1 is SGHRS and CDR2 YFSETQ. The V gene lost 3 bases and the J gene lost 5 bases, with 11 bases spanning the gap. There are 13 residues in the CDR3. This chain's CDR3 is CASSWDMGETQYF. The CDR3 DNA follows: TGCGCCAGCAGCTGGGACATGGGGGAGACCCAGTACTTC.

V is TRBV6-2 or TRBV6-3 and J is TRBJ2-1, with 8 bases identical to TRBD2. The V gene end was trimmed by 5 bases and the J gene end by 0 bases; junction bases not matched to a gene: 0. Germline assignment: CDR1 MNHEY and CDR2 SVGEGT. The CDR3 spans 14 residues. As DNA, the CDR3 is TGTGCCAGCAGTGGGACTAGCTCCTACAATGAGCAGTTCTTC. Translation: CASSGTSSYNEQFF.

This clone was found once. The chain is built from TRBV5-6 and TRBJ2-1; D perhaps matches TRBD2 (7 bases). The length of the CDR3 is 16 residues. Germline-derived CDR1 and CDR2 are SGHDT and YYEEEE. Trimming stripped 3 bases from V and 0 bases from J, with 13 bases between. Here the CDR3 reads CASSSSGGRSYNEQFF. Written as DNA, the CDR3 is TGTGCCAGCAGCTCATCGGGGGGCCGCTCCTACAATGAGCAGTTCTTC.

The chain uses TRBV7-2 and TRBJ2-7, with 8 positions matching TRBD1. V was pared by 0 bases and J by 3 bases, with 4 bases of the junction left unmatched. Germline V gene sequence: CDR1 SGHTA, CDR2 FQGNSA. The CDR3 has 15 amino acids. In nucleotides, the CDR3 is TGTGCCAGCAGCTTAGCCGGACAGGGAGACTACGAGCAGTACTTC. It translates to CASSLAGQGDYEQYF. The full variable domain, in which reference TRBV7-2 and TRBJ2-7 provide the parts outside the CDR3, is GAGVSQSPSNKVTEKGKDVELRCDPISGHTALYWYRQSLGQGLEFLIYFQGNSAPDKSGLPSDRFSAERTGGSVSTLTIQRTQQEDSAVYLCASSLAGQGDYEQYFGPGTRLTVT.

The V and J genes are TRBV11-3 and TRBJ1-1; D unresolved. Germline V lookup: CDR1 SGHNT, CDR2 YENEEA. The CDR3 sequence is 13 residues long. V was pared by 3 bases and J by 1 base, with 6 bases between. This chain's CDR3 is CASSFGENTEAFF. CDR3 bases: TGTGCCAGCAGCTTCGGGGAGAACACTGAAGCTTTCTTT.

The V gene is TRBV18, the J gene TRBJ2-3; 9 nucleotides align to TRBD1. The CDR3 has 15 amino acids. CDR1 is KGHSH and CDR2 is LQKENI in the germline V gene. With V trimmed by 1 base and J by 8 bases, 7 bases remained unmatched. CDR3 region: CASSPRDREPPTQYF. In DNA form, the CDR3 reads TGTGCCAGCTCACCACGGGACAGGGAACCCCCTACGCAGTATTTT.

The V call is TRBV6-5, the J call TRBJ2-7; 9 bases are a match to TRBD2. V gave up 7 bases and J gave up 0 bases; unmatched junction bases: 7. The CDR3 loop spans 15 amino acids. Germline V gene data show CDR1 as MNHEY and CDR2 as SVGAGI. The CDR3 loop reads CASIISSGSSYEQYF. The CDR3 nucleotides read TGTGCCAGCATTATAAGTAGCGGGAGCTCCTACGAGCAGTACTTC.

This rearrangement joins TRBV2 to TRBJ1-2, with 12 nucleotides matching TRBD1. The CDR3 is 14 residues long. Looked up from germline, CDR1 is SNHLY and CDR2 is FYNNEI. With 5 bases clipped from V and 7 bases from J, the junction kept 5 bases outside the gene matches. In nucleotides, the CDR3 is TGTGCCAGCAGTTCCGGGACAGGGGGCTTTGGCTACACCTTC. Its protein product is CASSSGTGGFGYTF.

Of note for this clone: Other nucleotide sequences in the sample specify the same CDR3. The chain combines TRBV29-1 with TRBJ1-2; 12 bases are shared with TRBD1. V trimming: 6 bases; J trimming: 3 bases; junction bases outside the gene matches: 2. The germline V gene encodes CDR1 SQVTM and CDR2 ANQGSEA. The CDR3 runs 13 residues. The chain's CDR3 is CSVGTGGDYGYTF. CDR3 DNA sequence: TGCAGCGTAGGGACAGGGGGCGACTATGGCTACACCTTC.

This clone appeared once. The chain combines TRBV11-2 with TRBJ2-7; D may be TRBD1 (6 bases). Trimming took off 4 bases at V and 4 bases at J, with 14 bases between the two ends. The germline gives CDR1 SGHAT, CDR2 FQNNGV. This CDR3 has 14 residues. CDR3 bases: TGTGCCAGCAGCTCACAGGGTCTTCATTACGAGCAGTACTTC. Its translation is CASSSQGLHYEQYF.